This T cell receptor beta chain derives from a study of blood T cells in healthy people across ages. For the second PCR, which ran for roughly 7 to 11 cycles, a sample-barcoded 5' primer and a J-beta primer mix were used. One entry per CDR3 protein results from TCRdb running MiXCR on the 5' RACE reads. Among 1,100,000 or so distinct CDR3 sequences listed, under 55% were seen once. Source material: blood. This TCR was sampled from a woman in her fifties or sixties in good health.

The CDR3 nucleotides read TGCAGTGCTACGGCTGTGTCAGATACGCAGTATTTT. Its translation: CSATAVSDTQYF. The V call is TRBV20-1, the J call TRBJ2-3; D remains ambiguous. The CDR3 extends over 12 amino acids. V was shortened by 4 bases and J by 4 bases, with 9 bases between the two germline ends. Germline loops: CDR1 DFQATT, CDR2 SNEGSKA (reference sequence).